One sample yielded the 7 T cell receptor beta chains listed below, sequenced in a study of CD8 T cells in ankylosing spondylitis. TCRdb reprocessed the 5' RACE reads via MiXCR and lists one record per CDR3 protein. The profile covers 290,000 or so distinct CDR3 sequences, with less than 25% appearing a single time and 3.5% taken by the ten largest. The sequencing input was blood, either unsorted or a sorted T cell fraction (not recorded which). These receptors were collected from a female donor with ankylosing spondylitis or in good health (not recorded which).

This clonotype was counted only a few times. The rearrangement links TRBV5-6 to TRBJ2-7, with TRBD2 matching 9 bases. There are 15 residues in the CDR3. After removal of 3 bases from V and 7 bases from J, the junction contained 11 bases not matched to a gene. From germline, CDR1 is SGHDT and CDR2 YYEEEE. CDR3 DNA sequence: TGTGCCAGCAGCTCTCTTTGGCGGGAGGGCCTGGAGCAGTACTTC. Translating gives CASSSLWREGLEQYF.

V and J are TRBV7-2 and TRBJ2-7; D is undetermined. Trimming pared 1 base from V and 2 bases from J, leaving 12 bases between. The CDR3 is 15 amino acids. CDR1 and CDR2 (germline): SGHTA, FQGNSA. As DNA, the CDR3 is TGTGCCAGCAGCTTAGTGTCTCTTGCGACCTACGAGCAGTACTTC. Translation: CASSLVSLATYEQYF. Variable domain in full (rest from reference TRBV7-2 and TRBJ2-7): GAGVSQSPSNKVTEKGKDVELRCDPISGHTALYWYRQSLGQGLEFLIYFQGNSAPDKSGLPSDRFSAERTGGSVSTLTIQRTQQEDSAVYLCASSLVSLATYEQYFGPGTRLTVT.

The rearrangement uses TRBV12-3 or TRBV12-4 and TRBJ2-3; a possible D gene is TRBD2 (6 bases). With 5 bases removed from V and 6 bases from J, the gap between germline ends came to 24 bases. This CDR3 has 17 residues. Here the CDR3 reads CASSGRRDSRRRDTQYF. The DNA of the CDR3 is TGTGCCAGCAGTGGTCGCCGGGACTCGAGACGAAGGGATACGCAGTATTTT.

This clonotype has ten or more counts. The chain combines TRBV20-1 with TRBJ1-5; no firm D call. CDR1 and CDR2 (germline): DFQATT, SNEGSKA (reference sequence). The CDR3 is 10 residues long. V gave up 1 base and J gave up 7 bases, with 2 bases separating them. CDR3 nucleotides: TGCAGTGCTAGAGGGCAGCCCCAGCATTTT. Translated, it gives CSARGQPQHF.

This chain uses TRBV20-1 with TRBJ2-6; the D gene is possibly TRBD2 (6 bases). The germline V gene encodes CDR1 DFQATT and CDR2 SNEGSKA (reference sequence). This CDR3 contains 15 residues. The V end lost 6 bases, the J end lost 0 bases, and 12 bases lay between the germline ends. The CDR3 protein is CSAHPGLSGANVLTF. CDR3 coding DNA: TGCAGTGCCCACCCGGGACTCTCTGGGGCCAACGTCCTGACTTTC.

This chain connects TRBV10-2 to TRBJ2-3; TRBD2 might be the D (5 bases). There are 13 residues in the CDR3. Deletions cut 11 bases from V and 0 bases from J, with 12 bases between. The germline gives CDR1 WSHSY, CDR2 SAAADI. Here the CDR3 DNA reads TGCGCCCTAGAAGCGGCTAGCACAGATACGCAGTATTTT. It is translated as CALEAASTDTQYF.

This clonotype was counted a few times. This chain links TRBV27 with TRBJ2-1; 10 nucleotides match TRBD2. This CDR3 has 15 amino acids. Germline values: CDR1 MNHEY, CDR2 SMNVEV (reference sequence). V was clipped by 6 bases and J by 8 bases; unmatched bases: 10. The CDR3 is CASSRPLAGRDEQFF. For the CDR3, the DNA is TGTGCCAGCAGCCGTCCACTAGCGGGAAGGGATGAGCAGTTCTTC.